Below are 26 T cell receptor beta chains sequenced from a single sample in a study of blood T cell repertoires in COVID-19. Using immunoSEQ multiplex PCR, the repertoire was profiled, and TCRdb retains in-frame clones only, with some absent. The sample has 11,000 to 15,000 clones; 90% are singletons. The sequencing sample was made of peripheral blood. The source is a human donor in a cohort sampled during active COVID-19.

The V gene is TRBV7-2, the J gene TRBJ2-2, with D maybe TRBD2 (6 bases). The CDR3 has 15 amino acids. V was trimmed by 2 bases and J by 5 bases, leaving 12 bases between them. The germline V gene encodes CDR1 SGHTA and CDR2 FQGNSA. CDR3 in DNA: TGTGCCAGCAGCTTACTGAATAGCGGTACCGGGGAGCTGTTTTTT. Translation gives CASSLLNSGTGELFF. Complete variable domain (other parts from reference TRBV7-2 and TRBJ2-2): GAGVSQSPSNKVTEKGKDVELRCDPISGHTALYWYRQSLGQGLEFLIYFQGNSAPDKSGLPSDRFSAERTGGSVSTLTIQRTQQEDSAVYLCASSLLNSGTGELFFGEGSRLTVL.

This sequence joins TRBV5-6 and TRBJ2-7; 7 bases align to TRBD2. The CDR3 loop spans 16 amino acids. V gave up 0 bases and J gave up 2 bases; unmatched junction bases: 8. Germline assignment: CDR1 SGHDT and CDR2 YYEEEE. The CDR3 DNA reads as TGTGCCAGCAGCTTGGACCGGGAGGTACTAGCCTACGAGCAGTACTTC. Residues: CASSLDREVLAYEQYF.

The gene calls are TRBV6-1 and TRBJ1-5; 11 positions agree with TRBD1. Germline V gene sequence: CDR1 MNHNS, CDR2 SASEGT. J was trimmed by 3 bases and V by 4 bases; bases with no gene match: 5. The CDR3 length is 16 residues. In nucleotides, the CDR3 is TGTGCCAGCAGTGTGGGACAGGGGGTCTACAATCAGCCCCAGCATTTT. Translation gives CASSVGQGVYNQPQHF.

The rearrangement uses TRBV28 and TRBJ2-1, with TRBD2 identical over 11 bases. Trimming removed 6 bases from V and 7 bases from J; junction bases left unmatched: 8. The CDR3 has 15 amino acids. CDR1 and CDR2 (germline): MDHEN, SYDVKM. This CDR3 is CASRLSGGASNEQFF. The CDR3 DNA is TGTGCCAGCAGGCTTAGCGGGGGGGCCTCAAATGAGCAGTTCTTC.

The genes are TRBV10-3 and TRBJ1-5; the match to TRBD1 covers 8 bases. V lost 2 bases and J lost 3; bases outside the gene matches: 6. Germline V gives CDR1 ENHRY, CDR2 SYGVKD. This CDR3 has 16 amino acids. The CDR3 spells CAISENPGQDNQPQHF. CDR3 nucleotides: TGTGCCATCAGTGAGAATCCGGGACAGGACAATCAGCCCCAGCATTTT.

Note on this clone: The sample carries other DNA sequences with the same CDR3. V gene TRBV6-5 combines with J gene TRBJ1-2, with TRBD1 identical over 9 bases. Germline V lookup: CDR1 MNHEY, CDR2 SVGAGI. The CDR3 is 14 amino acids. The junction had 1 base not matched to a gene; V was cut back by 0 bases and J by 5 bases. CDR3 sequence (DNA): TGTGCCAGCAGTTACTCGACAGGGGGGTATGGCTACACCTTC. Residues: CASSYSTGGYGYTF.

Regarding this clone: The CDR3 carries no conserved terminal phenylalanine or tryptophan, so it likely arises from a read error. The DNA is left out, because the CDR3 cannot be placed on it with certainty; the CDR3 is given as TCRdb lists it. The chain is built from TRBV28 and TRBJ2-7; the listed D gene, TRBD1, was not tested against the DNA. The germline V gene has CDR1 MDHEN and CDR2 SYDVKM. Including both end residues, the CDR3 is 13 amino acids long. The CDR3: CASRGPGQGIWFL.

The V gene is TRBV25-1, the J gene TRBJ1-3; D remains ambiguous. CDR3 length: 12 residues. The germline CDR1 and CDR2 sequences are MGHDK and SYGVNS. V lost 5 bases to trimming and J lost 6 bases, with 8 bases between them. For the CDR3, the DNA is TGTGCCAGCAGTCCGGGTCTAAACACCATATATTTT. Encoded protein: CASSPGLNTIYF.

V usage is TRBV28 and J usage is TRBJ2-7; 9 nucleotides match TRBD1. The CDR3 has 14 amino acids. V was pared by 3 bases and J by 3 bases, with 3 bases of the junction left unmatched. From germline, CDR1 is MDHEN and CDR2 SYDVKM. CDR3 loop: CASSFTGGDYEQYF. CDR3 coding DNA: TGTGCCAGCAGTTTCACAGGGGGCGACTACGAGCAGTACTTC. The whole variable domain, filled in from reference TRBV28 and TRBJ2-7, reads DVKVTQSSRYLVKRTGEKVFLECVQDMDHENMFWYRQDPGLGLRLIYFSYDVKMKEKGDIPEGYSVSREKKERFSLILESASTNQTSMYLCASSFTGGDYEQYFGPGTRLTVT.

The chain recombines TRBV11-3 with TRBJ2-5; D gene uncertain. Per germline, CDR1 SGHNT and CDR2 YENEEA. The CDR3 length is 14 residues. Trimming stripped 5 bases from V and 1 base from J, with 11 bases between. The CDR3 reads CASSPSVVQETQYF. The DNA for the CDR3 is TGTGCCAGCAGCCCCTCGGTAGTCCAAGAGACCCAGTACTTC.

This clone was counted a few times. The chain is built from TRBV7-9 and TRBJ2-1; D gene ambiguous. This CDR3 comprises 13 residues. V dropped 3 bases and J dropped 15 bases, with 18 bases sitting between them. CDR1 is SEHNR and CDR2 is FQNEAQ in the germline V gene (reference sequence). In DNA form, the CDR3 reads TGTGCCAGCAGCTTGGTGGTCTTGTCCCTACTGTTCTTC. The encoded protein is CASSLVVLSLLFF.

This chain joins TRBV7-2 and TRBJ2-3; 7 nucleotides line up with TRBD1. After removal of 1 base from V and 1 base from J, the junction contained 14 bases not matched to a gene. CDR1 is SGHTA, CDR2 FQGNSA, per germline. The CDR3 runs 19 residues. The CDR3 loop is CASSLDSGQNVWGTDTQYF. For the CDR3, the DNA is TGTGCCAGCAGCTTAGATTCGGGACAGAACGTCTGGGGCACAGATACGCAGTATTTT.

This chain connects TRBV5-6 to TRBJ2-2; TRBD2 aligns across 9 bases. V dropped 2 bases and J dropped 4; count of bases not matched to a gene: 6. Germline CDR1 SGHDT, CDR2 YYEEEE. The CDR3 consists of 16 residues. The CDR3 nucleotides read TGTGCCAGCAGCTTTAGAGGAGCGGGAGGCACCGGGGAGCTGTTTTTT. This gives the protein CASSFRGAGGTGELFF.

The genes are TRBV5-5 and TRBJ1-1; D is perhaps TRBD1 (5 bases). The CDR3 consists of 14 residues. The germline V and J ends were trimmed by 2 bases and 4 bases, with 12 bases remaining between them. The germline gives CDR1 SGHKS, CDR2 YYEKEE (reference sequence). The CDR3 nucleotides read TGTGCCAGCAGCTTACACAGGCTTCCCACTGAAGCTTTCTTT. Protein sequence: CASSLHRLPTEAFF.

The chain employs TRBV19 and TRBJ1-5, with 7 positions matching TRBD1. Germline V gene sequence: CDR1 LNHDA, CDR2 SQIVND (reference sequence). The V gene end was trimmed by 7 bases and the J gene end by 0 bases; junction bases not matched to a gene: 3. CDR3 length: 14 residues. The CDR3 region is CASTGTASNQPQHF. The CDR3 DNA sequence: TGTGCCAGTACTGGGACAGCTAGCAATCAGCCCCAGCATTTT. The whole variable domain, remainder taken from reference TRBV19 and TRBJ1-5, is DGGITQSPKYLFRKEGQNVTLSCEQNLNHDAMYWYRQDPGQGLRLIYYSQIVNDFQKGDIAEGYSVSREKKESFPLTVTSAQKNPTAFYLCASTGTASNQPQHFGDGTRLSIL.

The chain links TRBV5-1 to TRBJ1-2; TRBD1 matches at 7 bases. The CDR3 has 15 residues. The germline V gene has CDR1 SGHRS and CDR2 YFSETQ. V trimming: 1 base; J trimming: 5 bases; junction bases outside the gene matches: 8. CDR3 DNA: TGCGCCAGCAGCTTGAATACCGGGACAGCGTATGGCTACACCTTC. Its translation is CASSLNTGTAYGYTF.

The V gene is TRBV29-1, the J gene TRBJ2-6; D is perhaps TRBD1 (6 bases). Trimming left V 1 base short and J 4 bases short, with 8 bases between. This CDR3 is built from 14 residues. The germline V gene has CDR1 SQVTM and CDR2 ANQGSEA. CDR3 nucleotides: TGCAGCGTTGAAGCAGGGGCCGGGGCCAACGTCCTGACTTTC. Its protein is CSVEAGAGANVLTF.

CDR3 in amino acids: CASSLRGGNQPQHF. The CDR3 coding sequence is TGTGCCAGCAGCCTCCGGGGAGGCAATCAGCCCCAGCATTTT. V and J are TRBV6-5 and TRBJ1-5, with D unclear. With 6 bases removed from V and 2 bases from J, the gap between germline ends came to 11 bases. Germline V CDR1 and CDR2: MNHEY, SVGAGI. The CDR3 extends over 14 amino acids.

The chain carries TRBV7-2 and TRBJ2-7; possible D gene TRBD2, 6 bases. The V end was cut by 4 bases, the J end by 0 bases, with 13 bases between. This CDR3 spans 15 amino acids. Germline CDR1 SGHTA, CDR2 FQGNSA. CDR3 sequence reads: CASSYPGSFSYEQYF. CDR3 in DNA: TGTGCCAGCAGCTATCCCGGGAGTTTCTCCTACGAGCAGTACTTC.

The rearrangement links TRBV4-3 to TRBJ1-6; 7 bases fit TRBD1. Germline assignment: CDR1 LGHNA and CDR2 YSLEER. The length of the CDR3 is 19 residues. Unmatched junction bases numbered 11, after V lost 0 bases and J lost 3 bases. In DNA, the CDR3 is TGCGCCAGCAGCCAAGAAGTCGTGGGACAGTTTATCTATAATTCACCCCTCCACTTT. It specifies CASSQEVVGQFIYNSPLHF.

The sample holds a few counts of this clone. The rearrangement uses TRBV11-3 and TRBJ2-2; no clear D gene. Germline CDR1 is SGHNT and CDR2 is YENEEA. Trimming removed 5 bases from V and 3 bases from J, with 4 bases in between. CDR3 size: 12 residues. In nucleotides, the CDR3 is TGTGCCAGCAGCCGGGACACCGGGGAGCTGTTTTTT. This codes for CASSRDTGELFF.

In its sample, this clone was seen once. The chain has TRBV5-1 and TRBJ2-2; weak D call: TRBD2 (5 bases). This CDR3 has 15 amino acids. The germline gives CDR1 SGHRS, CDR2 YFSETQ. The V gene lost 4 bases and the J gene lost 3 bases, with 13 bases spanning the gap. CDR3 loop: CASSQENGDTGELFF. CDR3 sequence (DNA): TGCGCCAGCAGCCAAGAGAACGGGGACACCGGGGAGCTGTTTTTT.

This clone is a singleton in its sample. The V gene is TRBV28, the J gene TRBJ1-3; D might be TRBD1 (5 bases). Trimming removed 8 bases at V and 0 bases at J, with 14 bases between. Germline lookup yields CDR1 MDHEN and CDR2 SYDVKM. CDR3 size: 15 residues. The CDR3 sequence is CASAGRTHSGNTIYF. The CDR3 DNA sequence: TGTGCCAGCGCGGGACGTACTCACTCTGGAAACACCATATATTTT.

The CDR3 here is CASSLSGGETQYF. The CDR3 nucleotides read TGTGCCAGCAGCTTAAGCGGGGGAGAGACCCAGTACTTC. The chain has TRBV7-2 and TRBJ2-5; 8 bases match TRBD2. This CDR3 comprises 13 residues. The germline gives CDR1 SGHTA, CDR2 FQGNSA. V shed 2 bases, J shed 4 bases, and the junction held 0 bases outside the gene matches.

The CDR3 region is CASSQQPGLAPEQYF. CDR3 in DNA: TGTGCCAGCAGCCAACAACCGGGACTGGCTCCCGAGCAGTACTTC. This chain links TRBV4-2 with TRBJ2-7; weak D call: TRBD2 (6 bases). Trimming took 2 bases from V and 6 from J, leaving 17 bases between them. This CDR3 has 15 amino acids. Germline-derived CDR1 and CDR2 are LGHNA and YNFKEQ.

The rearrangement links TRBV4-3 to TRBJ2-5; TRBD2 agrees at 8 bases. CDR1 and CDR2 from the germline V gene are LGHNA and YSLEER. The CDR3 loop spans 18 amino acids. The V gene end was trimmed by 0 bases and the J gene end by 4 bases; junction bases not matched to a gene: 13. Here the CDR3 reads CASSQDVRRGAGLETQYF. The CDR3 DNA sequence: TGCGCCAGCAGCCAAGATGTTCGGCGGGGGGCCGGCCTAGAGACCCAGTACTTC.